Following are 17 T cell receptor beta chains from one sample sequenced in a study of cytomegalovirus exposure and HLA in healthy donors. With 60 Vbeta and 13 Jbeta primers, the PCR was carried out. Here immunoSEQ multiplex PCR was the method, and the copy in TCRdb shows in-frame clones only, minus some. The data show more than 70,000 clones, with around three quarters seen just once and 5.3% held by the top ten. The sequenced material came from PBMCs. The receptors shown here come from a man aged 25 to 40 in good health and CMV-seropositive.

As DNA, the CDR3 is TGCGCCAGCAGCGCCGGGACAGTAAACACTGAAGCTTTCTTT. Encoded protein: CASSAGTVNTEAFF. The chain recombines TRBV5-1 with TRBJ1-1, with 7 bases that match TRBD1. CDR1 is SGHRS and CDR2 is YFSETQ in the germline V gene. After removal of 4 bases from V and 2 bases from J, the junction contained 5 bases not matched to a gene. The CDR3 sequence is 14 residues long.

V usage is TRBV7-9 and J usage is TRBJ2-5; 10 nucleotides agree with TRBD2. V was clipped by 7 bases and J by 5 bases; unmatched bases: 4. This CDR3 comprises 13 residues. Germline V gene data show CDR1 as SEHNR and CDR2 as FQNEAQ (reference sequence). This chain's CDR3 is CASTLAGVETQYF. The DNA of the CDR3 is TGTGCCAGCACCCTAGCGGGAGTCGAGACCCAGTACTTC.

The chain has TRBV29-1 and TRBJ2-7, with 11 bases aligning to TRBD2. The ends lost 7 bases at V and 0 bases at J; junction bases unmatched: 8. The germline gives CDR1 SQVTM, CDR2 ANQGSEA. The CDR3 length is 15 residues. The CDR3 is CSALTSGSISYEQYF. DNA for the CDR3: TGCAGCGCCCTAACTAGCGGGAGTATCTCCTACGAGCAGTACTTC.

In DNA form, the CDR3 reads TGTGCCAGCAGTGAGGGCATCGGAGAGACCCAGTACTTC. Protein product: CASSEGIGETQYF. This sequence joins TRBV27 and TRBJ2-5, with a tentative D call TRBD2 (5 bases). The CDR3 contains 13 residues. V lost 5 bases and J 4 bases, leaving 11 bases between the germline ends. Germline V CDR1 and CDR2: MNHEY, SMNVEV (reference sequence).

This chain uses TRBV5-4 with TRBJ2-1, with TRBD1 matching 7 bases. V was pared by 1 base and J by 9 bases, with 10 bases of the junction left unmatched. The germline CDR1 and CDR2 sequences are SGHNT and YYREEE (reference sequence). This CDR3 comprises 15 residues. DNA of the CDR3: TGTGCCAGCAGCTTGATGAGACAGGGTATTAGTGAGCAGTTCTTC. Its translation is CASSLMRQGISEQFF.

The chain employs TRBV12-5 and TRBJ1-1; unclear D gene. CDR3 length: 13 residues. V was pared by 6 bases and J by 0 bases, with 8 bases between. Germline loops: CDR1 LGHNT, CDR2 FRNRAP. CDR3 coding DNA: TGTGCTAGTGGCATTGGCCTGAACACTGAAGCTTTCTTT. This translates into CASGIGLNTEAFF.

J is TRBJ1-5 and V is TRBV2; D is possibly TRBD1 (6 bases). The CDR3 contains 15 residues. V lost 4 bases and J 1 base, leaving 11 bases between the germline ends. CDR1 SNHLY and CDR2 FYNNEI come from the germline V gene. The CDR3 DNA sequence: TGTGCCAGCAGTGGAAGGGGGAGAAGCAATCAGCCCCAGCATTTT. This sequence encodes CASSGRGRSNQPQHF. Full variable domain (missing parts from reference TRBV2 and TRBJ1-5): EPEVTQTPSHQVTQMGQEVILRCVPISNHLYFYWYRQILGQKVEFLVSFYNNEISEKSEIFDDQFSVERPDGSNFTLKIRSTKLEDSAMYFCASSGRGRSNQPQHFGDGTRLSIL.

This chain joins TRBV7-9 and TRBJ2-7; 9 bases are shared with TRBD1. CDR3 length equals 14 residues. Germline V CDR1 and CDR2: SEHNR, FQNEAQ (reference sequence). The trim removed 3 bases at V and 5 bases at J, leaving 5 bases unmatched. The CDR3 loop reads CASSFPRTGDEQYV. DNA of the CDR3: TGTGCCAGCAGCTTCCCTAGGACAGGGGACGAGCAGTACGTC.

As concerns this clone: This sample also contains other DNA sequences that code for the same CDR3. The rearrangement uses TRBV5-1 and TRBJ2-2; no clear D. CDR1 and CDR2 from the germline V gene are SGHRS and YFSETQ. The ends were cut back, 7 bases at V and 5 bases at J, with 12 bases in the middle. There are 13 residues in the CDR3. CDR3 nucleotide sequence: TGCGCCAGCTCTATTAGTGTGACCGGGGAGCTGTTTTTT. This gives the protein CASSISVTGELFF.

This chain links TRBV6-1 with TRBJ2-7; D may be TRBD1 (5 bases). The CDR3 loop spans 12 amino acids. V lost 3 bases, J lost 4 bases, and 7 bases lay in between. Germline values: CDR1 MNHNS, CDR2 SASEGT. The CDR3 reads CASSEGRYEQYF. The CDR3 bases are TGTGCCAGCAGTGAGGGGCGATACGAGCAGTACTTC.

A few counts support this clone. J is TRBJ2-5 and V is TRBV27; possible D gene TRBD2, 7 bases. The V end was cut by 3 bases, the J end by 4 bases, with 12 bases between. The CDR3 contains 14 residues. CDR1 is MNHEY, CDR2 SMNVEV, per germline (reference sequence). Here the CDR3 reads CASSFYREGETQYF. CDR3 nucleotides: TGTGCCAGCAGTTTCTACAGGGAGGGAGAGACCCAGTACTTC.

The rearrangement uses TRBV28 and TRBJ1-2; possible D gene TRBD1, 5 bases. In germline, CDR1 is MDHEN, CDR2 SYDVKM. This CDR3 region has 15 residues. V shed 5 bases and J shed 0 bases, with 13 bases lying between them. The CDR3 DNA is TGTGCCAGCAGTCCCACAGGATTACCTAACTATGGCTACACCTTC. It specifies CASSPTGLPNYGYTF.

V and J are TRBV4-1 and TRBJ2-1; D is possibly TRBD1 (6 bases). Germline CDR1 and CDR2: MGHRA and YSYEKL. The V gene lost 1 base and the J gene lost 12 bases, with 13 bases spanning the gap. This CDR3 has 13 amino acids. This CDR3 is CASSQVGAAVQFF. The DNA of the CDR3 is TGCGCCAGCAGCCAAGTGGGGGCGGCGGTGCAGTTCTTC.

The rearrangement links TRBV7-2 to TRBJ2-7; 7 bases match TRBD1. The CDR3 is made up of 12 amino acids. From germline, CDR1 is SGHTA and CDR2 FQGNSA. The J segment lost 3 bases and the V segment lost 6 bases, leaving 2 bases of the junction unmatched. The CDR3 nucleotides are TGTGCCAGCAGAGGGGGCGACTACGAGCAGTACTTC. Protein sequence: CASRGGDYEQYF. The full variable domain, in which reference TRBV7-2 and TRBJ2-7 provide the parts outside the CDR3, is GAGVSQSPSNKVTEKGKDVELRCDPISGHTALYWYRQSLGQGLEFLIYFQGNSAPDKSGLPSDRFSAERTGGSVSTLTIQRTQQEDSAVYLCASRGGDYEQYFGPGTRLTVT.

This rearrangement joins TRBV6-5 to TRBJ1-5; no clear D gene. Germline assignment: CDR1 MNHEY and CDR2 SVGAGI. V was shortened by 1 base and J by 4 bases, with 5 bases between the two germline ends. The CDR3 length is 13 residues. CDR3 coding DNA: TGTGCCAGCAGTTACTTCAGGAATCAGCCCCAGCATTTT. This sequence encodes CASSYFRNQPQHF.

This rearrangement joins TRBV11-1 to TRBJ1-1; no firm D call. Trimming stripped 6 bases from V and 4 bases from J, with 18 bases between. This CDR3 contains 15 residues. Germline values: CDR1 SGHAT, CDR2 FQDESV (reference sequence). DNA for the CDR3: TGTGCCAGCAGTCCTACAGTCCTTGCCGGCACTGAAGCTTTCTTT. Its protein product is CASSPTVLAGTEAFF.

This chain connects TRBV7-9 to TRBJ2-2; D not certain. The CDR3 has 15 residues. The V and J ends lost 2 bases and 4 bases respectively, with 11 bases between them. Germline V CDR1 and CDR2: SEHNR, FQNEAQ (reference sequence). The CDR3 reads CASSLTVRGTGELFF. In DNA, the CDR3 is TGTGCCAGCAGCTTAACGGTCAGAGGCACCGGGGAGCTGTTTTTT.